The 32 T cell receptor beta chains given below trace back to one sample, sequenced in a study of shared clonotypes between healthy human individuals. Repertoires were generated with immunoSEQ multiplex PCR, while TCRdb's copy carries only in-frame clones and drops some. The table has 950,000 to 1,200,000 clones, around 77% seen once; the top ten hold roughly 0.9%. The sequencing sample was made of memory CD4+ T cells from PBMCs. Subset meaning: CD45RA-negative fraction. Every receptor here comes from a man younger than 35 in good health. Some clones in this sample may be carry-over from other donors' samples.

Comment on this clone: This may come from a read error, since a much larger clone is one base off. Other nucleotide sequences from this sample produce the same CDR3. The rearrangement uses TRBV27 and TRBJ1-2, with a weak D call TRBD1 (5 bases). V was trimmed by 0 bases and J by 4 bases, leaving 12 bases between them. The germline CDR1 and CDR2 sequences are MNHEY and SMNVEV (reference sequence). The CDR3 length is 15 residues. CDR3 loop: CASSLSQGVGYGYTF. Written as DNA, the CDR3 is TGTGCCAGCAGTTTATCGCAGGGTGTGGGCTATGGCTACACCTTC.

The sample holds many counts of this clone. The V gene is TRBV18, the J gene TRBJ1-1, with 8 bases matching TRBD1. The CDR3 has 14 amino acids. Germline V gene sequence: CDR1 KGHSH, CDR2 LQKENI. V shed 3 bases, J shed 7 bases, and the junction held 7 bases outside the gene matches. The CDR3 DNA follows: TGTGCCAGCTCACCCCAGGGGGCGCCGGTTGAAGCTTTCTTT. Protein sequence: CASSPQGAPVEAFF.

This CDR3 is CASSVSGSAYNEQFF. In DNA form, the CDR3 reads TGTGCCAGCAGCGTGTCGGGGTCGGCCTACAATGAGCAGTTCTTC. The V and J genes are TRBV9 and TRBJ2-1; D is perhaps TRBD2 (5 bases). Germline V gene data show CDR1 as SGDLS and CDR2 as YYNGEE. V was shortened by 2 bases and J by 2 bases, with 11 bases between the two germline ends. CDR3 size: 15 residues.

The chain combines TRBV19 with TRBJ2-2; D ambiguous. Trimming left V 2 bases short and J 9 bases short, with 10 bases between. Germline-derived CDR1 and CDR2 are LNHDA and SQIVND (reference sequence). CDR3 length: 13 amino acids. CDR3 bases: TGTGCCAGTAGTATAATTCGACGTCGGGAGCTGTTTTTT. It codes for CASSIIRRRELFF.

V usage is TRBV11-3 and J usage is TRBJ2-1; 9 bases match TRBD2. CDR3 length: 15 residues. The V segment lost 0 bases and the J segment 8 bases; nucleotides outside the gene matches: 5. CDR1 is SGHNT, CDR2 YENEEA, per germline. In DNA, the CDR3 is TGTGCCAGCAGCTTAGAGTCTAGCGGGACTGATGAGCAGTTCTTC. Protein sequence: CASSLESSGTDEQFF. Together with reference TRBV11-3 and TRBJ2-1, the CDR3 gives the full variable domain: EAGVVQSPRYKIIEKKQPVAFWCNPISGHNTLYWYLQNLGQGPELLIRYENEEAVDDSQLPKDRFSAERLKGVDSTLKIQPAELGDSAVYLCASSLESSGTDEQFFGPGTRLTVL.

This chain links TRBV7-3 with TRBJ2-3; D is uncertain. The CDR3 contains 13 residues. Germline V gives CDR1 SGHTA, CDR2 FQGTGA. The V end was cut by 4 bases, the J end by 1 base, with 6 bases between. CDR3 loop: CASSSDRTDTQYF. Here the CDR3 DNA reads TGTGCCAGCAGCTCTGACCGCACAGATACGCAGTATTTT. Complete variable domain (other parts from reference TRBV7-3 and TRBJ2-3): GAGVSQTPSNKVTEKGKYVELRCDPISGHTALYWYRQSLGQGPEFLIYFQGTGAADDSGLPNDRFFAVRPEGSVSTLKIQRTERGDSAVYLCASSSDRTDTQYFGPGTRLTVL.

The V and J genes are TRBV7-9 and TRBJ1-2, with D tentatively TRBD1 (6 bases). Germline loops: CDR1 SEHNR, CDR2 FQNEAQ (reference sequence). V gave up 5 bases and J gave up 8 bases, with 18 bases separating them. This CDR3 comprises 14 residues. For the CDR3, the DNA is TGTGCCAGCAGCCCGGACAGCCGAGGGGAAGGCTACACCTTC. It is translated as CASSPDSRGEGYTF.

The CDR3 loop reads CASSTTGLAYNEQFF. As DNA, the CDR3 is TGTGCCAGTAGTACGACAGGTCTTGCATACAATGAGCAGTTCTTC. The chain employs TRBV19 and TRBJ2-1; the D gene is possibly TRBD1 (6 bases). V lost 4 bases and J lost 4, with 14 bases in between. Germline-derived CDR1 and CDR2 are LNHDA and SQIVND (reference sequence). The length of the CDR3 is 15 residues. The full variable domain, rest sourced from reference TRBV19 and TRBJ2-1, is DGGITQSPKYLFRKEGQNVTLSCEQNLNHDAMYWYRQDPGQGLRLIYYSQIVNDFQKGDIAEGYSVSREKKESFPLTVTSAQKNPTAFYLCASSTTGLAYNEQFFGPGTRLTVL.

The rearrangement joins TRBV5-1 to TRBJ1-3; TRBD1 aligns across 8 bases. This CDR3 has 16 residues. Germline lookup yields CDR1 SGHRS and CDR2 YFSETQ. Losses at the gene ends were 4 bases for V and 0 bases for J; bases not matched to a gene: 6. Here the CDR3 DNA reads TGCGCCAGCAGCGAAAGACAGGGGAGCTCTGGAAACACCATATATTTT. It is translated as CASSERQGSSGNTIYF.

This clone was counted between two and nine times. A clone one base away is much larger, so this may be a read error. The V call is TRBV27, the J call TRBJ2-7; 10 nucleotides align to TRBD1. With 2 bases clipped from V and 2 bases from J, the junction kept 3 bases outside the gene matches. The CDR3 consists of 15 residues. Germline V lookup: CDR1 MNHEY, CDR2 SMNVEV (reference sequence). This chain's CDR3 is CASSLAGQGTYEQYF. The CDR3 region has the DNA TGTGCCAGCAGTTTAGCGGGACAGGGGACCTACGAGCAGTACTTC.

The CDR3 loop reads CASSLGTNRNTIYF. Here the CDR3 DNA reads TGTGCCAGCAGCTTGGGAACGAACCGAAACACCATATATTTT. This chain joins TRBV5-4 and TRBJ1-3; no reliable D call. Germline loops: CDR1 SGHNT, CDR2 YYREEE (reference sequence). V lost 0 bases, J lost 5 bases, and 9 bases lay in between. The CDR3 loop spans 14 amino acids.

This clone showed up just once. The rearrangement joins TRBV6-5 to TRBJ2-3, with a tentative D call TRBD2 (5 bases). V shed 5 bases and J shed 2 bases, with 14 bases lying between them. The CDR3 runs to 15 residues. Germline V lookup: CDR1 MNHEY, CDR2 SVGAGI. The DNA for the CDR3 is TGTGCCAGCAGTAGGACCGGCGGGCCCACAGATACGCAGTATTTT. Protein sequence: CASSRTGGPTDTQYF.

In the case of this clone: Other DNA sequences from this sample encode an identical CDR3 as well. This chain joins TRBV11-3 and TRBJ2-2; unclear D gene. The CDR3 is 12 amino acids. The germline V gene encodes CDR1 SGHNT and CDR2 YENEEA. The V end was cut by 1 base, the J end by 6 bases, with 3 bases between. CDR3 nucleotide sequence: TGTGCCAGCAGCTTAGTGGCCGGGGAGCTGTTTTTT. It yields the protein CASSLVAGELFF.

This chain connects TRBV27 to TRBJ2-1; 12 bases line up with TRBD2. The germline CDR1 and CDR2 sequences are MNHEY and SMNVEV (reference sequence). The ends lost 5 bases at V and 10 bases at J; junction bases unmatched: 6. This CDR3 spans 14 amino acids. CDR3 region: CASSHLAGGGEQFF. The CDR3 coding sequence is TGTGCCAGCAGTCACCTAGCGGGAGGGGGGGAGCAGTTCTTC.

V gene TRBV5-1 combines with J gene TRBJ1-2, with a tentative D call TRBD1 (6 bases). There are 15 residues in the CDR3. Trimming shortened V by 4 bases and J by 4 bases, and 17 bases separated the two germline ends. The V gene's germline CDR1 is SGHRS and CDR2 YFSETQ. The CDR3 here is CASSGDTGIFYGYTF. CDR3 bases: TGCGCCAGCAGCGGGGACACAGGGATCTTCTATGGCTACACCTTC.

CDR3 residues: CASRSGTGGAHTEAFF. As DNA, the CDR3 is TGTGCCAGCAGGTCCGGGACAGGGGGCGCCCACACTGAAGCTTTCTTT. This sequence joins TRBV5-4 and TRBJ1-1; 12 bases map to TRBD1. This CDR3 is built from 16 residues. J lost 3 bases, V lost 5 bases, and 8 bases had no gene match. From germline, CDR1 is SGHNT and CDR2 YYREEE (reference sequence).

Regarding this clone: Other DNA sequences from this sample encode an identical CDR3 as well. V is TRBV6-1 and J is TRBJ1-1; 7 bases align to TRBD1. J was trimmed by 1 base and V by 7 bases; bases with no gene match: 6. The CDR3 has 14 residues. The germline V gene has CDR1 MNHNS and CDR2 SASEGT. CDR3 bases: TGTGCCAGCAAAAAAGGGGGCACGAACACTGAAGCTTTCTTT. Translating gives CASKKGGTNTEAFF.

The chain couples TRBV5-8 to TRBJ2-3, with 8 bases lining up with TRBD1. V was clipped by 4 bases and J by 5 bases; unmatched bases: 6. The CDR3 has 14 amino acids. Germline V lookup: CDR1 SGHTS, CDR2 YDEGEE. The CDR3: CASSPDREIDTQYF. The CDR3 DNA reads TGTGCCAGCAGCCCGGACAGGGAAATAGATACGCAGTATTTT. Supplemented by reference TRBV5-8 and TRBJ2-3, the full variable domain reads EAGVTQSPTHLIKTRGQQATLRCSPISGHTSVYWYQQALGLGLQFLLWYDEGEERNRGNFPPRFSGRQFPNYSSELNVNALELEDSALYLCASSPDREIDTQYFGPGTRLTVL.

The J gene is TRBJ2-3, the V gene TRBV6-6, with 9 nucleotides matching TRBD1. There are 14 residues in the CDR3. Germline CDR1 is MNHNY and CDR2 is SVGAGI (reference sequence). The junction had 7 bases not matched to a gene; V was cut back by 7 bases and J by 5 bases. The CDR3 loop is CASTTGGDKDTQYF. CDR3 coding DNA: TGTGCCAGCACGACAGGGGGAGATAAAGATACGCAGTATTTT.

The chain employs TRBV6-6 and TRBJ1-3; no clear D gene. The CDR3 spans 16 residues. The V gene lost 6 bases and the J gene lost 0 bases, with 15 bases spanning the gap. The germline gives CDR1 MNHNY, CDR2 SVGAGI (reference sequence). The CDR3 sequence: CASRTINGNSGNTIYF. The CDR3 DNA reads TGTGCCAGCAGGACTATTAACGGGAACTCTGGAAACACCATATATTTT.

V gene TRBV10-1 combines with J gene TRBJ2-3; D gene uncertain. The CDR3 spans 13 residues. Trimming removed 5 bases at V and 4 bases at J, with 10 bases between. Looked up from germline, CDR1 is WNHNN and CDR2 is SYGVQD (reference sequence). CDR3 coding DNA: TGCGCCAGCAGTCCAGCTGTCGCAGATACGCAGTATTTT. It encodes CASSPAVADTQYF.

This clone was observed many times. This sample includes further DNA sequences coding for the same CDR3. V and J are TRBV30 and TRBJ2-3, with D maybe TRBD2 (6 bases). The CDR3 is made up of 14 amino acids. Trimming pared 2 bases from V and 2 bases from J, leaving 11 bases between. From germline, CDR1 is GTSNPN and CDR2 SVGIG (reference sequence). The CDR3 coding sequence is TGTGCCTGGAGTCCGGGACTTCACACAGATACGCAGTATTTT. It encodes CAWSPGLHTDTQYF.

The V gene is TRBV9, the J gene TRBJ2-5; D is possibly TRBD1 (6 bases). Between the trimmed V and J ends, which lost 0 bases and 5 bases, there was a span of 11 bases. Germline assignment: CDR1 SGDLS and CDR2 YYNGEE. This CDR3 spans 14 amino acids. CDR3 in amino acids: CASSVEDSLETQYF. The DNA for the CDR3 is TGTGCCAGCAGCGTAGAGGACAGTCTTGAGACCCAGTACTTC.

This clone was found a few times. The junction does not match germline at one end; this may be a read error. This chain connects TRBV27 to TRBJ1-2; D perhaps matches TRBD1 (5 bases). This CDR3 is built from 12 residues. The V gene's germline CDR1 is MNHEY and CDR2 SMNVEV (reference sequence). This chain's CDR3 is CATSANQGGYTF. CDR3 nucleotide sequence: TGTGCCACCAGTGCGAACCAGGGAGGCTACACCTTC.

CDR3 in amino acids: CASKLEPPNFGYTF. For the CDR3, the DNA is TGCGCCAGCAAACTGGAGCCGCCCAATTTTGGCTACACCTTC. The chain employs TRBV5-1 and TRBJ1-2; D ambiguous. Per germline, CDR1 SGHRS and CDR2 YFSETQ. This CDR3 comprises 14 residues. The V end was cut by 6 bases, the J end by 7 bases, with 19 bases between.

J is TRBJ1-5 and V is TRBV28, with D unresolved. CDR3 size: 17 residues. Trimming took off 7 bases at V and 2 bases at J, with 21 bases between the two ends. Per the germline V gene, CDR1 is MDHEN and CDR2 is SYDVKM. The CDR3 region is CASTNSPGLEGNQPQHF. The CDR3 bases are TGTGCCAGCACGAACTCGCCAGGCCTCGAGGGCAATCAGCCCCAGCATTTT.

This clone was seen a few times. The sample holds other DNA sequences that translate to the same CDR3. This rearrangement joins TRBV6-5 to TRBJ1-1; TRBD1 aligns across 8 bases. The CDR3 runs 13 residues. Germline V lookup: CDR1 MNHEY, CDR2 SVGAGI. V lost 6 bases, J lost 5 bases, and 5 bases stayed unmatched. This chain's CDR3 is CASSYRGGTEAFF. The CDR3 DNA sequence: TGTGCCAGCAGCTACAGGGGGGGAACTGAAGCTTTCTTT.

The genes are TRBV7-2 and TRBJ2-7, with a tentative D call TRBD1 (7 bases). Germline assignment: CDR1 SGHTA and CDR2 FQGNSA. The V gene lost 5 bases and the J gene lost 3 bases, with 17 bases spanning the gap. This CDR3 has 15 amino acids. Written as DNA, the CDR3 is TGTGCCAGCAGCCCCCAGGGGGGAGCGGACTACGAGCAGTACTTC. Protein product: CASSPQGGADYEQYF.

The chain employs TRBV10-3 and TRBJ2-7; the D is unclear. This CDR3 contains 16 residues. Per the germline V gene, CDR1 is ENHRY and CDR2 is SYGVKD. Trimming cost V 5 bases and J 0 bases, with 17 bases left between them. DNA of the CDR3: TGTGCCATCAGTACCGGTCGTCAGACCAGCTCCTACGAGCAGTACTTC. Its protein product is CAISTGRQTSSYEQYF.

The chain has TRBV7-2 and TRBJ2-7; D is perhaps TRBD2 (6 bases). Germline V gene data show CDR1 as SGHTA and CDR2 as FQGNSA. Trimming stripped 2 bases from V and 2 bases from J, with 10 bases between. The CDR3 covers 14 residues. The CDR3 sequence: CASSLRLGAYEQYF. CDR3 bases: TGTGCCAGCAGCTTAAGACTAGGGGCCTACGAGCAGTACTTC.

Points on this clone: A much larger clone lies a single base off, so this may be a read error. The chain couples TRBV5-4 to TRBJ1-1; unclear D gene. Germline lookup yields CDR1 SGHNT and CDR2 YYREEE (reference sequence). V lost 0 bases, J lost 0 bases, and 6 bases lay in between. The CDR3 has 14 amino acids. In DNA, the CDR3 is TGTGCCAGCAGCTTGGCCAGAATGAACACTGAAGCTTTCTTT. This sequence encodes CASSLARMNTEAFF.

The chain combines TRBV30 with TRBJ2-5; no firm D call. The DNA end is more similar to TRBJ2-7, so the J call may be wrong. The CDR3 spans 11 residues. CDR1 and CDR2 from the germline V gene are GTSNPN and SVGIG (reference sequence). This CDR3 is CAWSTNYEQYF. The DNA for the CDR3 is TGTGCCTGGAGTACTAACTACGAGCAGTACTTC.